This TCR beta chain appears in the sequencing data of a study of OX40 agonist ivuxolimab in advanced cancers. Study at large: Participants could have had prior anti-PD-1, anti-PD-L1 or anti-CTLA-4 therapy, and around 40% had some. General study findings and limits: Normalized T-cell clonal expansion was also low in a subset of nonresponders. The mean number of expanded clones was higher in CD8+ T cells than in CD4+.

The data were produced by immunoSEQ multiplex PCR, yet TCRdb's version contains in-frame clones alone and is incomplete. The sample shows about 48,000 clones, 83% of them seen only once. Any history of autoimmune disease or systemic immunosuppression disqualified patients. Comments on this clone: No antigen is known for it.

The specimen was CD4+ or CD8+ T cells sorted from blood, collected in a trial of the OX40 agonist ivuxolimab. The sequence was obtained from an adult with an advanced solid tumor such as melanoma, head and neck, liver or kidney cancer.

The CDR3 region has the DNA TGCAGTGCTAGATCGGGGGAGACCCAGTACTTC. This encodes CSARSGETQYF. The genes are TRBV20-1 and TRBJ2-5; D may be TRBD2 (5 bases). Germline V gene data show CDR1 as DFQATT and CDR2 as SNEGSKA (reference sequence). CDR3 length: 11 residues. V was shortened by 2 bases and J by 5 bases, with 6 bases between the two germline ends.